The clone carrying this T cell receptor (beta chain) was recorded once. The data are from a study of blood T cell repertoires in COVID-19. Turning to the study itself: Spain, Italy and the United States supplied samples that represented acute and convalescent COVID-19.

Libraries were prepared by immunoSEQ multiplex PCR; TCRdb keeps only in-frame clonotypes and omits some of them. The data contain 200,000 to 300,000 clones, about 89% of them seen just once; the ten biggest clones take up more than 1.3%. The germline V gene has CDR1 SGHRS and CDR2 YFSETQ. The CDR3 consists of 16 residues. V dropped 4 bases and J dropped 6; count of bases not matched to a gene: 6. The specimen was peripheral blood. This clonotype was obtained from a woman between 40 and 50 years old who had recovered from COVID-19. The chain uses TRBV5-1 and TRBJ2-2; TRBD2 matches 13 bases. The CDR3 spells CASSEPGLAGPGELFF. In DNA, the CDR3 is TGCGCCAGCAGCGAGCCGGGACTAGCGGGGCCCGGGGAGCTGTTTTTT.